The source of this T cell receptor (beta chain) is a study of blood T cell repertoires in COVID-19. CDR3 length equals 15 residues. Between the trimmed V and J ends, which lost 2 bases and 5 bases, there was a span of 10 bases. CDR1 and CDR2 (germline): MNHEY, SMNVEV (reference sequence). Repertoires were generated with immunoSEQ multiplex PCR, while TCRdb's copy carries only in-frame clones and drops some. The sample shows some 230,000 clones, around 89% of them seen only once. The receptor comes from a woman aged 18-35 years in a cohort exposed to, infected with or recovered from COVID-19 (not recorded which). This rearrangement joins TRBV27 to TRBJ1-6; perhaps TRBD1 as D (6 bases). Material for sequencing was PBMCs or T cells enriched from blood (not recorded which). The CDR3: CASSLMGHNNSPLHF. Here the CDR3 DNA reads TGTGCCAGCAGTTTAATGGGACATAATAATTCACCCCTCCACTTT.